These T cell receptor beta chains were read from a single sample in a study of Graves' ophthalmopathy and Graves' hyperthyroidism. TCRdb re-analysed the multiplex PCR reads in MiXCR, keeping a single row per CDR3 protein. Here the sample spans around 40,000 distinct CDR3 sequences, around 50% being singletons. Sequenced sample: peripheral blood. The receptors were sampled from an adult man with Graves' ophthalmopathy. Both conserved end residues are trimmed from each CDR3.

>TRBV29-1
SVELGAYTQY
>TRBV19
ASSAIQRTGGFDEQY
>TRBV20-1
SASSGAGRDTQY
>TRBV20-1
SARAAPGQGVDEQY
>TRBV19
ASSITDTQY
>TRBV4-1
ASSHPGTGGADTQY
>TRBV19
ASSISAVTDEQY
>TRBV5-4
ASSSRLGYEQY
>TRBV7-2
ASSSGQGVYGYT
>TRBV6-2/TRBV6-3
ASRRGATLSSYNEQF
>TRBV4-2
ASSQVGAGDNEQF
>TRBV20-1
SVRRDRGVNTEAF
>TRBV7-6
ASSSLAGVLIEQY
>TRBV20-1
SAQSLVPNTGELF
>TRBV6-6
ASTISGRVNNEQF
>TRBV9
ASSPAGAGGRDEQF
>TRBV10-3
ATGDLSNTEAF
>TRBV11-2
ASSLVTSGASGSAAQY
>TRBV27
ASSPSLGRGKETQY
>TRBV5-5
ASSAGTVKETQY
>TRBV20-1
SARESSGGLRETQY
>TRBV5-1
ASSLSGNSYEQY
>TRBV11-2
ASSVSGTGVEAF